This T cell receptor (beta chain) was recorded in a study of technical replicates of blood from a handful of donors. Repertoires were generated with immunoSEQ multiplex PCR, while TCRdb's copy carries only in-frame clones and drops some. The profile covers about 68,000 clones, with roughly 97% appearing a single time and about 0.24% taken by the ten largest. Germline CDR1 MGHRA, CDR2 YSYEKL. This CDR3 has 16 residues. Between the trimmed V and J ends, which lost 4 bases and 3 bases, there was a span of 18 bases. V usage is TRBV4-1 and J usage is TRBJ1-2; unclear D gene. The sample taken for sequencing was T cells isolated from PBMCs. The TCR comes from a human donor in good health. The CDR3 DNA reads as TGCGCCAGCAGCCCCGACCACACCGGGATCCACTATGGCTACACCTTC. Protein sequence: CASSPDHTGIHYGYTF.